These T cell receptor beta chains were read from a single sample in a study of cytomegalovirus exposure and HLA in healthy donors. The assay was immunoSEQ multiplex PCR, and TCRdb's table has in-frame clones only and misses some. Counted here are about 200,000 clones, 75% to 85% occurring once; the ten biggest clones make up around 2.3%. The material sequenced was PBMCs. These TCRs come from a woman in her forties or fifties in good health and CMV-seronegative. Both conserved end residues are part of each CDR3. Each record gives: clone size, V gene, D gene, J gene, CDR3 DNA, CDR3 protein. A D gene is named only where the DNA matches it firmly. Expanded clones are given a class, and other clones once, few, many or no size at all.

-	TRBV6-1	-	TRBJ2-6	TGTGCCAGCAGATTGGGGGGCTCTGGGGCCAACGTCCTGACTTTC	CASRLGGSGANVLTF
-	TRBV7-9	-	TRBJ1-1	TGTGCCAGCAGCTTACACGAGGTTTCCACTGAAGCTTTCTTT	CASSLHEVSTEAFF
few	TRBV4-3	TRBD2	TRBJ2-2	TGCGCCAGCAGCCAAGAATACGGGGGGAGGAACACCGGGGAGCTGTTTTTT	CASSQEYGGRNTGELFF
-	TRBV11-2	TRBD1	TRBJ2-5	TGTGCCAGCAGCCAAGTAGGGACAGGGGAACGGGAGACCCAGTACTTC	CASSQVGTGERETQYF
-	TRBV30	TRBD1	TRBJ1-2	TGTGCCTGGAAACAGGGGCCCAGTTCTAACTATGGCTACACCTTC	CAWKQGPSSNYGYTF
-	TRBV7-9	-	TRBJ2-3	TGTGCCAGCAGCTTAGCGGGAGCAGATACGCAGTATTTT	CASSLAGADTQYF
-	TRBV5-1	TRBD1	TRBJ2-1	TGCGCCAGCAGCTTGGCAGAGGGGGCTAGATATGAGCAGTTCTTC	CASSLAEGARYEQFF
once	TRBV5-1	-	TRBJ2-3	TGCGCCAGCAGCTTGCCGGAGACGGGCACAGATACGCAGTATTTT	CASSLPETGTDTQYF
-	TRBV5-1	TRBD2	TRBJ2-5	TGCGCCTCCGGGGGGCAAGAGACCCAGTACTTC	CASGGQETQYF
-	TRBV5-1	TRBD1	TRBJ1-5	TGCGCCAGCAGCCCAGGGGGTGGTAGCAATCAGCCCCAGCATTTT	CASSPGGGSNQPQHF
-	TRBV27	TRBD2	TRBJ2-7	TGTGCCAGCAGCCCGAGACTAGCGGGAGTCTACGAGCAGTACTTC	CASSPRLAGVYEQYF
-	TRBV7-9	TRBD2	TRBJ2-7	TGTGCCAGCAGCTTAGCTGAGACTAGCGGCAACTACGAGCAGTACTTC	CASSLAETSGNYEQYF
-	TRBV2	-	TRBJ1-2	TGTGCCAGCAGTGCCTCCGGAAACAGATTGAGCTACACCTTC	CASSASGNRLSYTF
-	TRBV9	-	TRBJ2-5	TGTGCCAGCAGCGTTAACTACGATGAGACCCAGTACTTC	CASSVNYDETQYF
-	TRBV5-1	TRBD2	TRBJ2-1	TGCGCCAGCAGCTTGGCGGGGGGAAATGAGCAGTTCTTC	CASSLAGGNEQFF
-	TRBV27	-	TRBJ1-4	TGTGCCAGCAGTTTTCTTCCCGCGGGGAGGCCTTCCGAAAAACTGTTTTTT	CASSFLPAGRPSEKLFF
-	TRBV7-2	-	TRBJ2-2	TGTGCCAGCAGCTTAGCGGGCCTTAACACCGGGGAGCTGTTTTTT	CASSLAGLNTGELFF
-	TRBV23-1	TRBD2	TRBJ2-7	TGCGCCAGCGTATTACTAGCGTCGAGCTCCTACGAGCAGTACTTC	CASVLLASSSYEQYF
-	TRBV7-3	TRBD2	TRBJ2-7	TGTGCCAGCAGCTTCTCTAGCGGATCCTACGAGCAGTACTTC	CASSFSSGSYEQYF
-	TRBV28	-	TRBJ1-6	TGTGCCAGCAGTTTAACCCCAGAATCACCCCTCCACTTT	CASSLTPESPLHF
few	TRBV11-2	-	TRBJ1-3	TGTGCCAGCAGCCCTCCCCCCTACTTGAACACCATATATTTT	CASSPPPYLNTIYF
-	TRBV9	TRBD1	TRBJ2-1	TGTGCCAGCAGCGTACAGGGGGCGGTCAATGAGCAGTTCTTC	CASSVQGAVNEQFF
-	TRBV19	-	TRBJ2-2	TGTGCCAGTAGGCCCAATAGAGGAGGGACCGGGGAGCTGTTTTTT	CASRPNRGGTGELFF
few	TRBV5-1	TRBD2	TRBJ2-5	TGCGCCAGCAGCCCGAGGGGACTAGCGGGACCCCTTAAAGAGACCCAGTACTTC	CASSPRGLAGPLKETQYF
-	TRBV21-1	-	TRBJ2-1	TGTGCCAGCAGCAAAGTGCCAGGGTTGTCCTACAATGAGCAGTTCTTC	CASSKVPGLSYNEQFF
-	TRBV5-1	-	TRBJ2-3	TGCGCCAGCAGCCCGGGACTTAGCACAGATACGCAGTATTTT	CASSPGLSTDTQYF
-	TRBV19	TRBD2	TRBJ2-2	TGTGCCAGTAGTATAAATTCTAGGGGGACTAGTAGGGCCGGGGAGCTGTTTTTT	CASSINSRGTSRAGELFF
-	TRBV28	TRBD1	TRBJ2-7	TGTGCCAGCACTTGGACAGGGAGGTCCTACGAGCAGTACTTC	CASTWTGRSYEQYF
-	TRBV6-1	TRBD1	TRBJ2-2	TGTGCCAGCAGTGAAGCGCTTGACAGGGGGGCCGGGGAGCTGTTTTTT	CASSEALDRGAGELFF
-	TRBV18	TRBD2	TRBJ2-7	TGTGCCAGCTCACCAAGGACTAGCGGCAATTCCTACGAGCAGTACTTC	CASSPRTSGNSYEQYF
-	TRBV6-1	TRBD1	TRBJ1-5	TGTGCCAGCCATAAGACGACAGGGACTAATCAGCCCCAGCATTTT	CASHKTTGTNQPQHF
-	TRBV27	-	TRBJ1-2	TGTGCCAGCAGTTTCGGACATGGTACAGGGAAGGGCTATGGCTACACCTTC	CASSFGHGTGKGYGYTF
-	TRBV7-2	TRBD2	TRBJ2-1	TGTGCCAGCAGCTTATCACCAGCGGGAGGCGAGGATGAGCAGTTCTTC	CASSLSPAGGEDEQFF
-	TRBV5-6	TRBD2	TRBJ2-3	TGTGCCAGCAGCTTGACGGTCAGCGGGAGGACAGATACGCAGTATTTT	CASSLTVSGRTDTQYF
-	TRBV5-1	TRBD2	TRBJ2-3	TGCGCCAGCAGCTTGGCGCCTAGCGGGAGGCCGCGCACAGATACGCAGTATTTT	CASSLAPSGRPRTDTQYF